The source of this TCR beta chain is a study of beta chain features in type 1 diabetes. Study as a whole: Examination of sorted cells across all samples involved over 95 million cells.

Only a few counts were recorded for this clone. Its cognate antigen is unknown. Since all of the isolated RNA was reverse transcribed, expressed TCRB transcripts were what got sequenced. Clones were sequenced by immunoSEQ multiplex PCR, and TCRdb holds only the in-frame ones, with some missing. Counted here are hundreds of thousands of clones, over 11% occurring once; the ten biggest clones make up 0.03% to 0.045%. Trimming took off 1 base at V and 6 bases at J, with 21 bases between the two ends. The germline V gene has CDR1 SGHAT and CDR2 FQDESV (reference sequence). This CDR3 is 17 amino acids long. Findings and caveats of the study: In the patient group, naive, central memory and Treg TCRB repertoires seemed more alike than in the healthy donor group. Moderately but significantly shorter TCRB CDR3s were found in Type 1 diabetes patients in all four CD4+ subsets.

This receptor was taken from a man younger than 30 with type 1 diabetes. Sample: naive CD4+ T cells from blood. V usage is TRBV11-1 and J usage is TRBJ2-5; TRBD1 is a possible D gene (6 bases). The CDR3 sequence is CASSLDFEAAGEKTQYF. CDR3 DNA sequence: TGTGCCAGCAGCTTAGACTTTGAGGCCGCAGGGGAAAAGACCCAGTACTTC.